What follows are 21 T cell receptor beta chains derived from one specimen sequenced in a study of CD8 T cells in Susac syndrome. An amount of RNA that ranged from 0.5 to 1 ug was reverse transcribed with random hexamers. Via MiXCR, TCRdb re-called the immunoSEQ multiplex PCR reads, giving one row per CDR3 protein. The top ten hold under 0.095% of the sample, which has around 120,000 distinct CDR3 sequences, more than 85% seen once. The material sequenced was CD4+ T cells from PBMCs. The source of these receptors is a human donor with multiple sclerosis.

V is TRBV7-2 and J is TRBJ2-5; no clear D. The CDR3 spans 14 residues. CDR1 is SGHTA and CDR2 is FQGNSA in the germline V gene. Trimming pared 5 bases from V and 5 bases from J, leaving 15 bases between. The CDR3 DNA is TGTGCCAGCAGCGCCCCGACCCGGGCGGAGACCCAGTACTTC. It specifies CASSAPTRAETQYF.

The chain links TRBV18 to TRBJ1-4; perhaps TRBD1 as D (6 bases). V dropped 5 bases and J dropped 8 bases, with 12 bases sitting between them. Germline CDR1 reads KGHSH; CDR2 reads LQKENI. The length of the CDR3 is 13 residues. CDR3 residues: CASSGQSEEKLFF. CDR3 coding DNA: TGTGCCAGCTCAGGACAGAGTGAAGAAAAACTGTTTTTT. Filled out from reference TRBV18 and TRBJ1-4, the complete variable domain reads NAGVMQNPRHLVRRRGQEARLRCSPMKGHSHVYWYRQLPEEGLKFMVYLQKENIIDESGMPKERFSAEFPKEGPSILRIQQVVRGDSAAYFCASSGQSEEKLFFGSGTQLSVL.

J is TRBJ2-5 and V is TRBV20-1, with D possibly TRBD2 on 6 matching bases. V shed 3 bases and J shed 3 bases, with 17 bases lying between them. Germline CDR1 reads DFQATT; CDR2 reads SNEGSKA (reference sequence). CDR3 size: 15 residues. CDR3 in amino acids: CSASEPRRAEETQYF. The CDR3 nucleotides read TGCAGTGCTAGTGAACCTCGGAGGGCAGAAGAGACCCAGTACTTC.

This clonotype was observed a single time. This sequence joins TRBV5-1 and TRBJ2-6, with TRBD1 as a possible D gene (6 bases). The V gene lost 0 bases and the J gene lost 7 bases, with 11 bases spanning the gap. The germline V gene encodes CDR1 SGHRS and CDR2 YFSETQ. The CDR3 extends over 15 amino acids. This CDR3 is CASSLARGKANVLTF. The CDR3 DNA reads as TGCGCCAGCAGCTTGGCCAGGGGTAAAGCCAACGTCCTGACTTTC.

The CDR3 is CASSPPNQRGDEQYF. The CDR3 DNA reads as TGTGCCAGCTCACCACCTAACCAGCGGGGGGACGAGCAGTACTTC. The V call is TRBV18, the J call TRBJ2-7, with 9 positions matching TRBD2. The germline gives CDR1 KGHSH, CDR2 LQKENI. CDR3 length equals 15 residues. The junction had 5 bases not matched to a gene; V was cut back by 0 bases and J by 5 bases. Filled out from reference TRBV18 and TRBJ2-7, the complete variable domain reads NAGVMQNPRHLVRRRGQEARLRCSPMKGHSHVYWYRQLPEEGLKFMVYLQKENIIDESGMPKERFSAEFPKEGPSILRIQQVVRGDSAAYFCASSPPNQRGDEQYFGPGTRLTVT.

The chain recombines TRBV3-1 with TRBJ1-2; no clear D gene. The ends were cut back, 6 bases at V and 8 bases at J, with 19 bases in the middle. Germline values: CDR1 LGHDT, CDR2 YNNKEL (reference sequence). This CDR3 spans 14 amino acids. The CDR3: CASRPMADQGGYTF. For the CDR3, the DNA is TGTGCCAGCAGACCCATGGCGGACCAAGGAGGCTACACCTTC. The full variable domain, in which reference TRBV3-1 and TRBJ1-2 provide the parts outside the CDR3, is DTAVSQTPKYLVTQMGNDKSIKCEQNLGHDTMYWYKQDSKKFLKIMFSYNNKELIINETVPNRFSPKSPDKAHLNLHINSLELGDSAVYFCASRPMADQGGYTFGSGTRLTVV.

The chain recombines TRBV7-9 with TRBJ1-1, with 11 bases lining up with TRBD1. The CDR3 totals 16 residues. The ends lost 0 bases at V and 5 bases at J; junction bases unmatched: 5. The germline V gene encodes CDR1 SEHNR and CDR2 FQNEAQ (reference sequence). The chain's CDR3 is CASSLAGTGGRTEAFF. The DNA of the CDR3 is TGTGCCAGCAGCTTAGCAGGGACAGGGGGAAGGACTGAAGCTTTCTTT.

The gene calls are TRBV5-4 and TRBJ2-7; 9 positions agree with TRBD1. Germline V lookup: CDR1 SGHNT, CDR2 YYREEE (reference sequence). This CDR3 region has 15 residues. V was pared by 1 base and J by 2 bases, with 4 bases of the junction left unmatched. The CDR3 reads CASSLTGTGTYEQYF. The DNA of the CDR3 is TGTGCCAGCAGCTTGACCGGGACAGGGACCTACGAGCAGTACTTC.

CDR3 coding DNA: TGTGCCAGCAGTTCCCGACAGGGTGGTGGCTACACCTTC. Its translation: CASSSRQGGGYTF. V gene TRBV12-3 or TRBV12-4 combines with J gene TRBJ1-2; the match to TRBD1 covers 7 bases. CDR3 length: 13 amino acids. With 4 bases clipped from V and 7 bases from J, the junction kept 6 bases outside the gene matches.

This chain uses TRBV5-4 with TRBJ2-3, with a possible D match to TRBD2 (6 bases). Trimming cost V 3 bases and J 5 bases, with 19 bases left between them. The CDR3 contains 16 residues. Per the germline V gene, CDR1 is SGHNT and CDR2 is YYREEE (reference sequence). The CDR3 coding sequence is TGTGCCAGCAGCTGGCTTGGTAGCGGCGGAAGAGATACGCAGTATTTT. Protein sequence: CASSWLGSGGRDTQYF.

The J gene is TRBJ2-7, the V gene TRBV20-1; D is ambiguous. Germline loops: CDR1 DFQATT, CDR2 SNEGSKA (reference sequence). V dropped 6 bases and J dropped 2 bases, with 14 bases sitting between them. The CDR3 extends over 13 amino acids. CDR3 bases: TGCAGTGCCCTCTATCGTTTGACCTACGAGCAGTACTTC. This sequence encodes CSALYRLTYEQYF.

V usage is TRBV5-4 and J usage is TRBJ1-2; D gene unclear. CDR1 SGHNT and CDR2 YYREEE come from the germline V gene (reference sequence). This CDR3 region has 13 residues. The germline V and J ends were trimmed by 2 bases and 4 bases, with 9 bases remaining between them. CDR3 amino acids: CASSFPGPYGYTF. The CDR3 region has the DNA TGTGCCAGCAGCTTTCCCGGACCCTATGGCTACACCTTC.

CDR3 region: CASYASGGVYGYTF. The CDR3 DNA is TGTGCCAGTTACGCTTCCGGGGGTGTCTATGGCTACACCTTC. The chain carries TRBV27 and TRBJ1-2, with TRBD1 as a possible D gene (5 bases). V was trimmed by 9 bases and J by 4 bases, leaving 18 bases between them. The CDR3 is 14 amino acids. Germline assignment: CDR1 MNHEY and CDR2 SMNVEV (reference sequence).

The gene calls are TRBV6-1 and TRBJ1-1, with unresolved D. CDR1 and CDR2 (germline): MNHNS, SASEGT. CDR3 size: 12 residues. The ends were cut back, 5 bases at V and 1 base at J, with 5 bases in the middle. The CDR3 loop is CASSRRNTEAFF. CDR3 DNA sequence: TGTGCCAGCAGTCGACGGAACACTGAAGCTTTCTTT.

The chain recombines TRBV10-3 with TRBJ1-2, with unresolved D. Germline V gene lookup returns CDR1 ENHRY and CDR2 SYGVKD. The CDR3 consists of 12 residues. Trimming cost V 10 bases and J 6 bases, with 15 bases left between them. The CDR3 loop reads CATSLERDGYTF. CDR3 nucleotides: TGTGCCACCTCGTTGGAAAGGGATGGCTACACCTTC.

The chain is built from TRBV2 and TRBJ1-1, with D possibly matching TRBD1 (5 bases). Germline CDR1 reads SNHLY; CDR2 reads FYNNEI. Trimming pared 6 bases from V and 8 bases from J, leaving 10 bases between. This CDR3 is 11 amino acids long. Here the CDR3 DNA reads TGTGCCAGCAGCCGGGACGGCGAAGCTTTCTTT. Translated: CASSRDGEAFF. The full variable domain, rest sourced from reference TRBV2 and TRBJ1-1, is EPEVTQTPSHQVTQMGQEVILRCVPISNHLYFYWYRQILGQKVEFLVSFYNNEISEKSEIFDDQFSVERPDGSNFTLKIRSTKLEDSAMYFCASSRDGEAFFGQGTRLTVV.

The chain is built from TRBV3-1 and TRBJ1-1; D unclear. The CDR3 extends over 13 amino acids. Germline lookup yields CDR1 LGHDT and CDR2 YNNKEL (reference sequence). V was clipped by 3 bases and J by 7 bases, with 12 bases between them. The CDR3 loop is CASSQRGSSEAFF. CDR3 DNA: TGTGCCAGCAGCCAGAGAGGGTCGAGTGAAGCTTTCTTT.

The CDR3, as DNA: TGTGCCAGCAATCTAGGGACAGGTCTTTGGTCCTACGAGCAGTACTTC. Protein product: CASNLGTGLWSYEQYF. J is TRBJ2-7 and V is TRBV6-6; TRBD1 aligns across 8 bases. This CDR3 contains 16 residues. In germline, CDR1 is MNHNY, CDR2 SVGAGI (reference sequence). Losses at the gene ends were 7 bases for V and 1 base for J; bases not matched to a gene: 12.

Points on this clonotype: At one boundary the junction diverges from the germline segment, which might be a read error. J is TRBJ2-1 and V is TRBV12-3 or TRBV12-4; unclear D gene. The CDR3 covers 11 residues. CDR3 DNA: TGTGCCAGCAGTTCCTTCAATGAGCAGTTCTTC. Amino acid sequence: CASSSFNEQFF.

This sequence joins TRBV20-1 and TRBJ2-2; D is tentatively TRBD1 or TRBD2 (5 bases each). The CDR3 covers 16 residues. CDR1 and CDR2 (germline): DFQATT, SNEGSKA (reference sequence). With 0 bases removed from V and 0 bases from J, the gap between germline ends came to 11 bases. CDR3 residues: CSARDDGAANTGELFF. CDR3 in DNA: TGCAGTGCTAGAGATGACGGGGCGGCGAACACCGGGGAGCTGTTTTTT.

This chain's CDR3 is CASSPMWAGDNTF. As DNA, the CDR3 is TGTGCCAGCAGCCCAATGTGGGCAGGGGATAACACCTTC. V and J are TRBV9 and TRBJ1-2; D might be TRBD1 (6 bases). The length of the CDR3 is 13 residues. CDR1 and CDR2 from the germline V gene are SGDLS and YYNGEE. Trimming stripped 4 bases from V and 12 bases from J, with 19 bases between.